A single sample is the source of the 10 T cell receptor beta chains below, sequenced in a study of T cells in Graves' hyperthyroidism and ophthalmopathy. TCR beta CDR3 sequences were amplified from RNA transcripts. A set of HTBI primers served as the primers for a first-round RT-PCR of the TCR CDR3. TCRdb reprocessed the multiplex PCR reads with MiXCR, giving one entry per CDR3 protein. The sample contains approximately 430,000 distinct CDR3 sequences, roughly 14% of which appear only once. The material sequenced was blood. The receptors were gathered from a man between 18 and 29 years old with Graves' ophthalmopathy.

DNA of the CDR3: TGCGCCAGCAGCCAAGTTGACGTCTGGGCAGATACGCAGTATTTT. Amino acid sequence: CASSQVDVWADTQYF. This chain links TRBV4-1 with TRBJ2-3, with D unclear. There are 15 residues in the CDR3. Looked up from germline, CDR1 is MGHRA and CDR2 is YSYEKL. Trimming pared 1 base from V and 4 bases from J, leaving 12 bases between.

This clonotype has ten or more counts. The chain carries TRBV29-1 and TRBJ1-2; D may be TRBD1 (5 bases). The CDR3 has 13 amino acids. V gave up 4 bases and J gave up 4 bases, with 13 bases separating them. Per germline, CDR1 SQVTM and CDR2 ANQGSEA. The CDR3 is CSVVEGLGYGYTF. As DNA, the CDR3 is TGCAGCGTTGTCGAGGGGTTGGGCTATGGCTACACCTTC.

The chain carries TRBV5-1 and TRBJ2-3; a possible D gene is TRBD2 (6 bases). The CDR3 totals 16 residues. Trimming took 2 bases from V and 4 from J, leaving 17 bases between them. Germline V gene lookup returns CDR1 SGHRS and CDR2 YFSETQ. The CDR3 nucleotides read TGCGCCAGCAGCTTCGCGGGGACGTCCGGGTCAGATACGCAGTATTTT. This encodes CASSFAGTSGSDTQYF. Together with reference TRBV5-1 and TRBJ2-3, the CDR3 gives the full variable domain: KAGVTQTPRYLIKTRGQQVTLSCSPISGHRSVSWYQQTPGQGLQFLFEYFSETQRNKGNFPGRFSGRQFSNSRSEMNVSTLELGDSALYLCASSFAGTSGSDTQYFGPGTRLTVL.

CDR3 in amino acids: CASSLFSGGAGETQYF. The CDR3 DNA reads TGTGCCAGCAGCTTGTTTAGCGGGGGGGCCGGGGAGACCCAGTACTTC. The gene calls are TRBV12-3 or TRBV12-4 and TRBJ2-5; TRBD2 matches 11 bases. This CDR3 has 16 residues. After removal of 6 bases from V and 5 bases from J, the junction contained 11 bases not matched to a gene.

The V and J genes are TRBV2 and TRBJ2-1; 10 positions match TRBD2. Unmatched junction bases numbered 8, after V lost 3 bases and J lost 6 bases. The CDR3 consists of 16 residues. Germline V CDR1 and CDR2: SNHLY, FYNNEI. The CDR3 spells CASSDGAGGRPNEQFF. CDR3 coding DNA: TGTGCCAGCAGTGATGGAGCGGGGGGGCGACCCAATGAGCAGTTCTTC.

This clonotype was seen a few times. It may be a read error: a sequence one base away is much more abundant. The chain combines TRBV7-8 with TRBJ2-1; D gene unclear. Germline V CDR1 and CDR2: SGHVS, FQNEAQ. V lost 10 bases and J 0 bases, leaving 13 bases between the germline ends. The length of the CDR3 is 14 residues. The CDR3 region is CATAPMSSYNEQFF. The CDR3 coding sequence is TGTGCCACTGCCCCTATGAGCTCCTACAATGAGCAGTTCTTC.

The V and J genes are TRBV9 and TRBJ2-7; D remains unclear. Germline CDR1 is SGDLS and CDR2 is YYNGEE. The CDR3 extends over 17 amino acids. V was clipped by 0 bases and J by 4 bases, with 20 bases between them. The CDR3 DNA reads TGTGCCAGCAGCGTAGGGCTGACCTCCCTAAGAGGATACGAGCAGTACTTC. Amino acids: CASSVGLTSLRGYEQYF.

This clonotype was observed at least ten times. CDR3 sequence reads: CASSYLASGDWDTQYF. The CDR3 coding sequence is TGTGCCAGCAGTTACCTAGCTAGCGGGGACTGGGATACGCAGTATTTT. The chain joins TRBV6-1 to TRBJ2-3, with 9 bases matching TRBD2. The germline V gene has CDR1 MNHNS and CDR2 SASEGT. This CDR3 spans 16 amino acids. V shed 5 bases and J 6 bases; nucleotides not matched to a gene: 12.

This clonotype was counted at least ten times. The chain combines TRBV9 with TRBJ2-7; 8 positions match TRBD1. Germline V gives CDR1 SGDLS, CDR2 YYNGEE. V lost 4 bases to trimming and J lost 4 bases; unmatched junction nucleotides: 7. CDR3 size: 14 residues. CDR3 sequence reads: CASSPQDRAYEQYF. In DNA form, the CDR3 reads TGTGCCAGCAGCCCCCAGGACAGGGCATACGAGCAGTACTTC.

Ten or more counts support this clonotype. The chain recombines TRBV2 with TRBJ1-2, with 7 bases identical to TRBD1. Germline CDR1 SNHLY, CDR2 FYNNEI. V shed 0 bases, J shed 6 bases, and the junction held 7 bases outside the gene matches. CDR3 length equals 15 residues. Here the CDR3 reads CASSEAKRGRDGYTF. The CDR3 region has the DNA TGTGCCAGCAGTGAAGCAAAGAGGGGGCGGGATGGCTACACCTTC.